This TCR beta chain was sequenced in a study of cytomegalovirus exposure and HLA in healthy donors. Study-wide findings and caveats: TCR beta chains numbering under 200 were designated cytomegalovirus-associated. With DRB1 most and HLA-C fewest, TCR association rates differed between HLA loci in a later analysis.

Worth noting for this clone: Antigen: not known.

CDR1 is MNHEY, CDR2 SVGAGI, per germline. This CDR3 is 15 amino acids long. The ends lost 0 bases at V and 7 bases at J; junction bases unmatched: 3. Primers for the PCR totalled 60 Vbeta and 13 Jbeta. In the original analysis: The count from a later analysis was 60 million to 85 million unique TCR beta chains, approximately 9.9 million of them shared. Measured with immunoSEQ multiplex PCR; TCRdb has only the in-frame clones, and not every one. D and trimming were read from the DNA, whereas the V and J calls and clone size are those reported in that table. The sample carries about 160,000 clones, approximately 77% recorded once.

The sequenced material came from PBMCs. The chain is built from TRBV6-5 and TRBJ1-4; TRBD1 matches at 9 bases. This TCR derives from a female donor in good health and CMV-seronegative. The CDR3 sequence: CASSYSDRGVEKLFF. The CDR3 DNA follows: TGTGCCAGCAGTTACTCGGACAGGGGAGTTGAAAAACTGTTTTTT.